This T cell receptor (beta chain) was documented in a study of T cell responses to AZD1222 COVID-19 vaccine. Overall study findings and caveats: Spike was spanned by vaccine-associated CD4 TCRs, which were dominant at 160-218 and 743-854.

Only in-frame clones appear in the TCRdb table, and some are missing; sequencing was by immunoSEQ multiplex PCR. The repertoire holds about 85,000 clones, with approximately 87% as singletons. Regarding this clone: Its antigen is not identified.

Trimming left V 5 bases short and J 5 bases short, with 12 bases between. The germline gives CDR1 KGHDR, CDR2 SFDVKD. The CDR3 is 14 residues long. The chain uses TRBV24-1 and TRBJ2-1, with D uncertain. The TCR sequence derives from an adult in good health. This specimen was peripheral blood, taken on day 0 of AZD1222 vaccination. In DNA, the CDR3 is TGTGCCACCAGTGGCCAAGCGTACAACAATGAGCAGTTCTTC. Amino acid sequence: CATSGQAYNNEQFF.